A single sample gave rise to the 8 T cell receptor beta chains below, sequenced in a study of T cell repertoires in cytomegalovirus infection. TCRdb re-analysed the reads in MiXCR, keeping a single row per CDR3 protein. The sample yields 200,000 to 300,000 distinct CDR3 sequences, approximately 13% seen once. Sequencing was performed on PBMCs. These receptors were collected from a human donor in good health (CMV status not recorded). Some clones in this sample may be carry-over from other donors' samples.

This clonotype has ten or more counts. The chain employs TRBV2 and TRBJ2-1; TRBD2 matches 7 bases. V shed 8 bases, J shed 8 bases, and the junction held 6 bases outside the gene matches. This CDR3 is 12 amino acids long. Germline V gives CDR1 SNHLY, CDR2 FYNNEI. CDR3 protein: CASRGGVDEQFF. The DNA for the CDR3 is TGTGCCAGCCGGGGAGGGGTCGATGAGCAGTTCTTC.

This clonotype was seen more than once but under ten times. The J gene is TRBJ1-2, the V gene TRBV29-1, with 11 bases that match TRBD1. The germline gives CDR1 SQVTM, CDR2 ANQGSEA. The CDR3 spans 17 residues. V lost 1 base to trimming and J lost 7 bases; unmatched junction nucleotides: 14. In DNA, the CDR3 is TGCAGCGTTGAAGCGGACAGGGGGCACGGCGGGCTAAGTGGCTACACCTTC. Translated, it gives CSVEADRGHGGLSGYTF.

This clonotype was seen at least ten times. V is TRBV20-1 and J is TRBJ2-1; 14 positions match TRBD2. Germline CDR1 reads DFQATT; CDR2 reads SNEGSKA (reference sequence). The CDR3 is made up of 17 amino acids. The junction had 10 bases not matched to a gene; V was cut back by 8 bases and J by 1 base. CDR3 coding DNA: TGCAGTCTACCGGGACTAGCGGGAGCACCTTCCTACAATGAGCAGTTCTTC. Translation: CSLPGLAGAPSYNEQFF.

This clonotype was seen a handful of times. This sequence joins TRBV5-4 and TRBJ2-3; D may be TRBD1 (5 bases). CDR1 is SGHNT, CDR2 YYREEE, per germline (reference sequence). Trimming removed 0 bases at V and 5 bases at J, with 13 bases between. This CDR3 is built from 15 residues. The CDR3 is CASSLEGPQGDTQYF. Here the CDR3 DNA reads TGTGCCAGCAGCTTGGAGGGGCCCCAGGGAGATACGCAGTATTTT.

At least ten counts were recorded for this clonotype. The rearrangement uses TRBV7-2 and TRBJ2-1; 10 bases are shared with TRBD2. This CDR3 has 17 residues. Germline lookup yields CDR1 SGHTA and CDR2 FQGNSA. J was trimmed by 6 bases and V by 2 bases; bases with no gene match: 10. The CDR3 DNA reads TGTGCCAGCAGCTTAACTAGCGGGGCCCGTCTGGGCAATGAGCAGTTCTTC. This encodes CASSLTSGARLGNEQFF.

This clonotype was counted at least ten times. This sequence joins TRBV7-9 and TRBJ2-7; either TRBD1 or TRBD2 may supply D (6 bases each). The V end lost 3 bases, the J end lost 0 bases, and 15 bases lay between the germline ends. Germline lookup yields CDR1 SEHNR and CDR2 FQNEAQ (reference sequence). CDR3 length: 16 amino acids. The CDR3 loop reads CASSLAGHGASYEQYF. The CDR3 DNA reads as TGTGCCAGCAGCTTGGCGGGACATGGGGCCTCCTACGAGCAGTACTTC.

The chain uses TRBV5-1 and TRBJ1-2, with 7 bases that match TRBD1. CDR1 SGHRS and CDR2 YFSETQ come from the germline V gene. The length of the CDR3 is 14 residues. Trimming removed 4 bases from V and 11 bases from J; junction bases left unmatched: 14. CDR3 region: CASSDPTGSRRYTF. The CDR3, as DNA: TGCGCCAGCAGCGATCCGACAGGGTCTAGAAGGTACACCTTC.

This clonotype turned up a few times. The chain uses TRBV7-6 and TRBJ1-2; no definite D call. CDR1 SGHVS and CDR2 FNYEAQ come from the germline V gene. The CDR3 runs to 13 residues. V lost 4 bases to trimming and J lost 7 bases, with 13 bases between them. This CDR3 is CASSSDHGSGYTF. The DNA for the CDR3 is TGTGCCAGCAGCTCGGACCACGGGAGTGGCTACACCTTC. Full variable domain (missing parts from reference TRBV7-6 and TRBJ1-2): GAGVSQSPRYKVTKRGQDVALRCDPISGHVSLYWYRQALGQGPEFLTYFNYEAQQDKSGLPNDRFSAERPEGSISTLTIQRTEQRDSAMYRCASSSDHGSGYTFGSGTRLTVV.